Below are 16 T cell receptor beta chains sequenced from a single sample in a study of cytomegalovirus exposure and HLA in healthy donors. Primers for the PCR totalled 60 Vbeta and 13 Jbeta. The protocol was immunoSEQ multiplex PCR, while the TCRdb copy is restricted to in-frame clones and leaves out a portion. Counted here are about 160,000 clones, roughly 85% occurring once; the ten biggest clones make up 2% to 2.5%. The sequenced material came from PBMCs. The source of these receptors is a man aged 40-49 years in good health and CMV-seronegative.

In its sample, this clone was seen a few times. This rearrangement joins TRBV6-5 to TRBJ2-7, with 8 bases lining up with TRBD2. Germline-derived CDR1 and CDR2 are MNHEY and SVGAGI. This CDR3 has 15 residues. V shed 0 bases, J shed 0 bases, and the junction held 1 base outside the gene matches. The CDR3 sequence: CASSYSSGSSYEQYF. The CDR3 coding sequence is TGTGCCAGCAGTTACTCGAGCGGGAGCTCCTACGAGCAGTACTTC.

This chain joins TRBV7-2 and TRBJ2-1, with 9 positions matching TRBD1. Per germline, CDR1 SGHTA and CDR2 FQGNSA. The CDR3 totals 15 residues. V shed 5 bases and J 9 bases; nucleotides not matched to a gene: 11. CDR3 nucleotides: TGTGCCAGCAGCACCGGGACAGGGAGGTTCGGTGAGCAGTTCTTC. Amino acids: CASSTGTGRFGEQFF.

The gene calls are TRBV10-3 and TRBJ2-7; 11 nucleotides match TRBD2. The CDR3 consists of 15 residues. Trimming at V came to 10 bases and at J to 7 bases, leaving 15 bases not matched to a gene. Germline lookup yields CDR1 ENHRY and CDR2 SYGVKD. CDR3 sequence: CATASLAGGAEEQYF. CDR3 DNA sequence: TGTGCCACCGCCAGCTTAGCGGGAGGGGCCGAAGAGCAGTACTTC.

J is TRBJ2-7 and V is TRBV19; no clear D gene. From germline, CDR1 is LNHDA and CDR2 SQIVND (reference sequence). There are 13 residues in the CDR3. The V and J ends lost 4 bases and 3 bases respectively, with 10 bases between them. For the CDR3, the DNA is TGTGCCAGTAGTACCCAGTCGGGCTACGAGCAGTACTTC. Translated, it gives CASSTQSGYEQYF. Supplemented by reference TRBV19 and TRBJ2-7, the full variable domain reads DGGITQSPKYLFRKEGQNVTLSCEQNLNHDAMYWYRQDPGQGLRLIYYSQIVNDFQKGDIAEGYSVSREKKESFPLTVTSAQKNPTAFYLCASSTQSGYEQYFGPGTRLTVT.

This clone has only one observation. This chain joins TRBV20-1 and TRBJ2-5; a weak D match, TRBD2 (5 bases). Per the germline V gene, CDR1 is DFQATT and CDR2 is SNEGSKA (reference sequence). The ends were cut back, 6 bases at V and 3 bases at J, with 8 bases in the middle. The CDR3 contains 11 residues. This chain's CDR3 is CSATGEETQYF. The CDR3 DNA is TGCAGTGCGACCGGGGAAGAGACCCAGTACTTC.

This chain links TRBV28 with TRBJ1-5; D gene unclear. The CDR3 runs to 12 residues. Per the germline V gene, CDR1 is MDHEN and CDR2 is SYDVKM. The germline V and J ends were trimmed by 6 bases and 6 bases, with 9 bases remaining between them. CDR3 amino acids: CASSSLGQPQHF. Written as DNA, the CDR3 is TGTGCCAGCAGCAGCCTAGGTCAGCCCCAGCATTTT.

The genes are TRBV10-3 and TRBJ2-3; D remains ambiguous. Germline lookup yields CDR1 ENHRY and CDR2 SYGVKD. This CDR3 comprises 13 residues. Trimming cost V 4 bases and J 1 base, with 6 bases left between them. The CDR3 DNA is TGTGCCATCAGTGTCGGTGGCACAGATACGCAGTATTTT. Protein sequence: CAISVGGTDTQYF.

Turning to this clone: Its ends do not fully match the called genes, so a read error is possible. The J gene is TRBJ2-6, the V gene TRBV7-9, with TRBD1 identical over 9 bases. Germline lookup yields CDR1 SEHNR and CDR2 FQNEAQ (reference sequence). The CDR3 is made up of 18 amino acids. This chain's CDR3 is CSSSSLGQGTRGANVLTF. In nucleotides, the CDR3 is TGTTCCAGCAGCTCCCTGGGACAGGGAACGAGGGGGGCCAACGTCCTGACTTTC.

The V call is TRBV5-6, the J call TRBJ2-7; 8 bases agree with TRBD1. The V gene end was trimmed by 2 bases and the J gene end by 6 bases; junction bases not matched to a gene: 7. CDR1 SGHDT and CDR2 YYEEEE come from the germline V gene. This CDR3 contains 14 residues. As DNA, the CDR3 is TGTGCCAGCAGCTTCCGGACAGGGCCGGCCGAGCAGTACTTC. This sequence encodes CASSFRTGPAEQYF. The variable domain in full, with the rest retrieved from reference TRBV5-6 and TRBJ2-7, is DAGVTQSPTHLIKTRGQQVTLRCSPKSGHDTVSWYQQALGQGPQFIFQYYEEEERQRGNFPDRFSGHQFPNYSSELNVNALLLGDSALYLCASSFRTGPAEQYFGPGTRLTVT.

The chain recombines TRBV27 with TRBJ1-1, with D perhaps TRBD1 (5 bases). Germline V gives CDR1 MNHEY, CDR2 SMNVEV (reference sequence). This CDR3 comprises 16 residues. V was cut by 4 bases and J by 1 base, with 16 bases left in between. CDR3 coding DNA: TGTGCCAGCAGTTCAAGCAGGGCGCCGGGGAACACTGAAGCTTTCTTT. Its translation: CASSSSRAPGNTEAFF.

This clone was found a few times. V usage is TRBV30 and J usage is TRBJ2-1; D gene ambiguous. The CDR3 is 11 amino acids. V was shortened by 4 bases and J by 10 bases, with 11 bases between the two germline ends. Germline V gene data show CDR1 as GTSNPN and CDR2 as SVGIG (reference sequence). CDR3 protein: CAWTSEQEQFF. The CDR3 DNA reads as TGTGCCTGGACATCGGAACAGGAGCAGTTCTTC.

This clone occurred a few times. V and J are TRBV7-2 and TRBJ1-1, with D perhaps TRBD1 (6 bases). The germline gives CDR1 SGHTA, CDR2 FQGNSA. This CDR3 comprises 14 residues. With 4 bases removed from V and 1 base from J, the gap between germline ends came to 10 bases. CDR3 protein: CASSSWTENTEAFF. The CDR3 bases are TGTGCCAGCAGCTCTTGGACAGAGAACACTGAAGCTTTCTTT.

The chain combines TRBV6-1 with TRBJ2-5; no reliable D call. The CDR3 is 13 amino acids. Looked up from germline, CDR1 is MNHNS and CDR2 is SASEGT. Trimming took off 4 bases at V and 9 bases at J, with 15 bases between the two ends. Here the CDR3 reads CASSAVPVEAQYF. Written as DNA, the CDR3 is TGTGCCAGCAGTGCGGTGCCAGTCGAGGCCCAGTACTTC.

V is TRBV7-8 and J is TRBJ1-4, with D maybe TRBD1 (6 bases). The germline CDR1 and CDR2 sequences are SGHVS and FQNEAQ. This CDR3 spans 15 amino acids. V shed 0 bases and J shed 2 bases, with 7 bases lying between them. In DNA, the CDR3 is TGTGCCAGCAGCTTAGCCGACAGGACTAATGAAAAACTGTTTTTT. Translated, it gives CASSLADRTNEKLFF.

This clone was recorded a few times. The V and J genes are TRBV9 and TRBJ2-3; 10 bases align to TRBD2. This CDR3 region has 16 residues. In germline, CDR1 is SGDLS, CDR2 YYNGEE. Germline trimming cut 2 bases from V and 3 bases from J; bases unmatched to any gene: 6. CDR3 sequence (DNA): TGTGCCAGCAGCGTTGGGACTAGCGTTAGGACAGATACGCAGTATTTT. Amino acids: CASSVGTSVRTDTQYF.

The table lists this clone with a count of one. The chain has TRBV28 and TRBJ2-2; 8 bases match TRBD2. Germline trimming cut 5 bases from V and 5 bases from J; bases unmatched to any gene: 10. Germline CDR1 MDHEN, CDR2 SYDVKM. The CDR3 is made up of 16 amino acids. The CDR3 here is CASSPPGGGVTGELFF. In nucleotides, the CDR3 is TGTGCCAGCAGTCCCCCGGGAGGGGGAGTTACCGGGGAGCTGTTTTTT.